These T cell receptor beta chains were read from a single sample in a study of cytomegalovirus exposure and HLA in healthy donors. The assay was immunoSEQ multiplex PCR, and TCRdb's table has in-frame clones only and misses some. The profile covers over 150,000 clones, with about 89% appearing a single time and 3% to 3.5% taken by the ten largest. Material for sequencing was PBMCs. These receptors were obtained from a young woman in good health and CMV-seropositive. CDR3s include the opening cysteine and the closing phenylalanine or tryptophan. A D gene is named only where the DNA matches it firmly. Only part of the rows carry a size: once, few, many, or a class if the clone is expanded.

cdr3_length: 16
j_call: TRBJ2-2
clone_size: .
d_call: TRBD1
v_call: TRBV11-2
cdr3_nt: TGTGCCAGCAGCCACCGGACAGGGCCTAACACCGGGGAGCTGTTTTTT
cdr3_aa: CASSHRTGPNTGELFF

cdr3_length: 15
j_call: TRBJ2-7
clone_size: .
d_call: TRBD1
v_call: TRBV6-1
cdr3_nt: TGTGCCAGCAGTGAAGCGTACAGGGGCGTTTACGAGCAGTACTTC
cdr3_aa: CASSEAYRGVYEQYF

cdr3_length: 14
j_call: TRBJ1-2
clone_size: .
d_call: TRBD1
v_call: TRBV9
cdr3_nt: TGTGCCAGCAGCGTACGGACAGGGGGTGATGGCTACACCTTC
cdr3_aa: CASSVRTGGDGYTF

cdr3_length: 15
j_call: TRBJ2-2
clone_size: .
d_call: .
v_call: TRBV5-1
cdr3_nt: TGCGCCAGCAGCTACCAGAGTAGCGCGGCCGGGGAGCTGTTTTTT
cdr3_aa: CASSYQSSAAGELFF

cdr3_length: 14
j_call: TRBJ1-3
clone_size: .
d_call: .
v_call: TRBV6-1
cdr3_nt: TGTGCCAGCAGTGTACAGGGATGGGGAAACACCATATATTTT
cdr3_aa: CASSVQGWGNTIYF

cdr3_length: 14
j_call: TRBJ2-7
clone_size: .
d_call: TRBD1
v_call: TRBV5-1
cdr3_nt: TGCGCCAGCAGCTCCCCCGGGACAGCCCACGAGCAGTACTTC
cdr3_aa: CASSSPGTAHEQYF

cdr3_length: 14
j_call: TRBJ2-1
clone_size: .
d_call: .
v_call: TRBV27
cdr3_nt: TGTGCCAGCAGTGCATACCAGGGGTTCAATGAGCAGTTCTTC
cdr3_aa: CASSAYQGFNEQFF

cdr3_length: 14
j_call: TRBJ1-2
clone_size: .
d_call: .
v_call: TRBV4-1
cdr3_nt: TGCGCCAGCAGCCAAGATAGGCGGATTGATGGCTACACCTTC
cdr3_aa: CASSQDRRIDGYTF

cdr3_length: 15
j_call: TRBJ2-1
clone_size: once
d_call: TRBD1
v_call: TRBV7-2
cdr3_nt: TGTGCCAGCAGCCTTAGCCGGACAGGGGACCATGAGCAGTTCTTC
cdr3_aa: CASSLSRTGDHEQFF

cdr3_length: 14
j_call: TRBJ2-5
clone_size: .
d_call: .
v_call: TRBV5-1
cdr3_nt: TGCGCCAGCAGCTTGCCGGGGGTGGCAGAGACCCAGTACTTC
cdr3_aa: CASSLPGVAETQYF

cdr3_length: 18
j_call: TRBJ2-5
clone_size: .
d_call: TRBD2
v_call: TRBV14
cdr3_nt: TGTGCCAGCAGCTTAGGGCGTTGGACTAGCGGGCCTCAAGAGACCCAGTACTTC
cdr3_aa: CASSLGRWTSGPQETQYF

cdr3_length: 16
j_call: TRBJ2-4
clone_size: .
d_call: .
v_call: TRBV10-3
cdr3_nt: TGTGCCATCAGTGAGAAAGGGAGCGGGGCCAAAAACATTCAGTACTTC
cdr3_aa: CAISEKGSGAKNIQYF

cdr3_length: 15
j_call: TRBJ1-1
clone_size: .
d_call: TRBD1
v_call: TRBV6-5
cdr3_nt: TGTGCCAGCAGTTACGCCGGGACAGGCCTAGGGGAAGCTTTCTTT
cdr3_aa: CASSYAGTGLGEAFF

cdr3_length: 15
j_call: TRBJ2-1
clone_size: once
d_call: TRBD2
v_call: TRBV10-2
cdr3_nt: TGCGCCAGCAGTGAAGGTCTAGCGGGCATCAATGAGCAGTTCTTC
cdr3_aa: CASSEGLAGINEQFF

cdr3_length: 15
j_call: TRBJ2-7
clone_size: .
d_call: TRBD2
v_call: TRBV29-1
cdr3_nt: TGCAGCGTTGACCAGGGGCGGGGGGGAACCTACGAGCAGTACTTC
cdr3_aa: CSVDQGRGGTYEQYF

cdr3_length: 13
j_call: TRBJ2-1
clone_size: .
d_call: .
v_call: TRBV4-2
cdr3_nt: TGTGCCAGCAGCCAGGGGACTGACAATGAGCAGTTCTTC
cdr3_aa: CASSQGTDNEQFF

cdr3_length: 16
j_call: TRBJ1-1
clone_size: .
d_call: TRBD1
v_call: TRBV18
cdr3_nt: TGTGCCAGCTCACCAGTGGACAGGGGTGTAGGAACTGAAGCTTTCTTT
cdr3_aa: CASSPVDRGVGTEAFF

cdr3_length: 17
j_call: TRBJ2-3
clone_size: .
d_call: TRBD2
v_call: TRBV28
cdr3_nt: TGTGCCAGCAGCCGAGGGACTAGCATCATTCAGGGGGATACGCAGTATTTT
cdr3_aa: CASSRGTSIIQGDTQYF

cdr3_length: 11
j_call: TRBJ1-2
clone_size: .
d_call: .
v_call: TRBV30
cdr3_nt: TGTGCCTGGAGTGCCGGGTATGGCTACACCTTC
cdr3_aa: CAWSAGYGYTF

cdr3_length: 13
j_call: TRBJ1-1
clone_size: .
d_call: TRBD1
v_call: TRBV13
cdr3_nt: TGTGCCAGCAGCCCGACAGGGGGCACTGAAGCTTTCTTT
cdr3_aa: CASSPTGGTEAFF

cdr3_length: 17
j_call: TRBJ2-3
clone_size: .
d_call: .
v_call: TRBV7-2
cdr3_nt: TGTGCCAGCAGCCTAACGACAGGAGGCCTCAGCACAGATACGCAGTATTTT
cdr3_aa: CASSLTTGGLSTDTQYF

cdr3_length: 18
j_call: TRBJ2-2
clone_size: once
d_call: TRBD2
v_call: TRBV27
cdr3_nt: TGTGCCAGCAGTTCAACTGGTGGGAGGGCCTACCACGCCGGGGAGCTGTTTTTT
cdr3_aa: CASSSTGGRAYHAGELFF

cdr3_length: 11
j_call: TRBJ1-1
clone_size: .
d_call: .
v_call: TRBV6-1
cdr3_nt: TGTGCCAGCAGTCCCCCAGCTGAAGCTTTCTTT
cdr3_aa: CASSPPAEAFF

cdr3_length: 14
j_call: TRBJ2-5
clone_size: .
d_call: TRBD2
v_call: TRBV5-1
cdr3_nt: TGCGCCAGCAGGCGGGGGAGCCCCCAAGAGACCCAGTACTTC
cdr3_aa: CASRRGSPQETQYF

cdr3_length: 16
j_call: TRBJ1-5
clone_size: .
d_call: .
v_call: TRBV21-1
cdr3_nt: TGTGCCAGCAGCAAAGCCGGAAGAGGGTTCACTCAGCCCCAGCATTTT
cdr3_aa: CASSKAGRGFTQPQHF

cdr3_length: 16
j_call: TRBJ2-7
clone_size: once
d_call: .
v_call: TRBV5-1
cdr3_nt: TGCGCCAGCAGCTTGGCCCCCTTCCCTAGCCCCTACGAGCAGTACTTC
cdr3_aa: CASSLAPFPSPYEQYF

cdr3_length: 13
j_call: TRBJ2-2
clone_size: .
d_call: TRBD2
v_call: TRBV29-1
cdr3_nt: TGCAGCGTTTTTGGACTAGAAGGGGGGGAGCTGTTTTTT
cdr3_aa: CSVFGLEGGELFF

cdr3_length: 14
j_call: TRBJ1-2
clone_size: .
d_call: TRBD1
v_call: TRBV4-1
cdr3_nt: TGCGCCAGCAGCCAACGGACAGGGGCCAAAGGCTACACCTTC
cdr3_aa: CASSQRTGAKGYTF

cdr3_length: 16
j_call: TRBJ1-6
clone_size: once
d_call: .
v_call: TRBV5-1
cdr3_nt: TGCGCCAGCAGCCAGACACGCAGCTCCTATAATTCACCCCTCCACTTT
cdr3_aa: CASSQTRSSYNSPLHF

cdr3_length: 15
j_call: TRBJ2-7
clone_size: .
d_call: .
v_call: TRBV27
cdr3_nt: TGTGCCAGCAGCGTCACCGGGACATACAGATACGAGCAGTACTTC
cdr3_aa: CASSVTGTYRYEQYF

cdr3_length: 14
j_call: TRBJ2-7
clone_size: .
d_call: TRBD1
v_call: TRBV9
cdr3_nt: TGTGCCAGCAGCCTAGGACAGGCCTCCTACGAGCAGTACTTC
cdr3_aa: CASSLGQASYEQYF

cdr3_length: 14
j_call: TRBJ1-2
clone_size: .
d_call: .
v_call: TRBV6-6
cdr3_nt: TGTGCCACCTTACCGACCGGGACACCCTATGGCTACACCTTC
cdr3_aa: CATLPTGTPYGYTF

cdr3_length: 14
j_call: TRBJ2-7
clone_size: .
d_call: TRBD2
v_call: TRBV29-1
cdr3_nt: TGCAGCCCTCGGACTAGCGGGTCCTCCTACGAGCAGTACTTC
cdr3_aa: CSPRTSGSSYEQYF

cdr3_length: 12
j_call: TRBJ2-1
clone_size: few
d_call: .
v_call: TRBV11-3
cdr3_nt: TGTGCCAGCAGCTTAGATACAGAGGAGCAGTTCTTC
cdr3_aa: CASSLDTEEQFF

cdr3_length: 15
j_call: TRBJ1-2
clone_size: .
d_call: TRBD1
v_call: TRBV15
cdr3_nt: TGTGCCACCAGCACCAGGGACAGGGCGAACTATGGCTACACCTTC
cdr3_aa: CATSTRDRANYGYTF

cdr3_length: 18
j_call: TRBJ2-3
clone_size: .
d_call: TRBD2
v_call: TRBV19
cdr3_nt: TGTGCCAGTACCCTCCAGGGCGCTAGCGGGGGGGGCACAGATACGCAGTATTTT
cdr3_aa: CASTLQGASGGGTDTQYF

cdr3_length: 16
j_call: TRBJ2-7
clone_size: .
d_call: TRBD2
v_call: TRBV27
cdr3_nt: TGTGCCAGCAGTTTATTGGGGACTAGCGGGGCCCACGAGCAGTACTTC
cdr3_aa: CASSLLGTSGAHEQYF

cdr3_length: 14
j_call: TRBJ2-5
clone_size: .
d_call: .
v_call: TRBV4-2
cdr3_nt: TGTGCCAGCAGCCTGGTAGGGGCCGAAGAGACCCAGTACTTC
cdr3_aa: CASSLVGAEETQYF

cdr3_length: 16
j_call: TRBJ2-2
clone_size: .
d_call: TRBD2
v_call: TRBV2
cdr3_nt: TGTGCCAGCATTCCAGCGGGAACGACCCACACCGGGGAGCTGTTTTTT
cdr3_aa: CASIPAGTTHTGELFF

cdr3_length: 14
j_call: TRBJ1-2
clone_size: .
d_call: .
v_call: TRBV6-1
cdr3_nt: TGTGCCAGCTCAACCGTAGCGGAAATCTATGGCTACACCTTC
cdr3_aa: CASSTVAEIYGYTF

cdr3_length: 17
j_call: TRBJ1-2
clone_size: .
d_call: .
v_call: TRBV18
cdr3_nt: TGTGCCAGCTCACCCCGTCAAGGGGAAAGTACTAACTATGGCTACACCTTC
cdr3_aa: CASSPRQGESTNYGYTF

cdr3_length: 15
j_call: TRBJ2-7
clone_size: .
d_call: TRBD1
v_call: TRBV5-1
cdr3_nt: TGCGCCAGCAGCTTTGCCGGGACAGGGGTATACGAGCAGTACTTC
cdr3_aa: CASSFAGTGVYEQYF